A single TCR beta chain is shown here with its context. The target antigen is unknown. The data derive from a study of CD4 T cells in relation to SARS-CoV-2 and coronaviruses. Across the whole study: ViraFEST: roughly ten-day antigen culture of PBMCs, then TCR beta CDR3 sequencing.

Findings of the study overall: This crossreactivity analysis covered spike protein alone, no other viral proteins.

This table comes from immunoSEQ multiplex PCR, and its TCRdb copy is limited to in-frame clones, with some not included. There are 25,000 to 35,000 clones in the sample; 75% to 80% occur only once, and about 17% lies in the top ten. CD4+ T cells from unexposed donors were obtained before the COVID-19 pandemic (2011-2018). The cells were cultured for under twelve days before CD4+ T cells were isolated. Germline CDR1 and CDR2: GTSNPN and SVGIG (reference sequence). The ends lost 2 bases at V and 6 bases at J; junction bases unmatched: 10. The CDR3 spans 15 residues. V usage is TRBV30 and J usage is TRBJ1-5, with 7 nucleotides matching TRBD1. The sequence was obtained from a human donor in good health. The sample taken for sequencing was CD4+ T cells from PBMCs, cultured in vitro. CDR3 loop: CAWSNGEGAAQPQHF. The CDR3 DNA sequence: TGTGCCTGGAGTAACGGGGAGGGGGCGGCTCAGCCCCAGCATTTT. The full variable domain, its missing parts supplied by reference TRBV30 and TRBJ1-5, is SQTIHQWPATLVQPVGSPLSLECTVEGTSNPNLYWYRQAAGRGLQLLFYSVGIGQISSEVPQNLSASRPQDRQFILSSKKLLLSDSGFYLCAWSNGEGAAQPQHFGDGTRLSIL.